Shown below are 20 T cell receptor beta chains from a single sample sequenced in a study of T cells in women clearing cervical HPV infection. This table comes from immunoSEQ multiplex PCR, and its TCRdb copy is limited to in-frame clones, with some not included. This specimen shows about 24,000 clones; the ten leading clones hold 5.4%. The sequenced material came from blood buffy coat. The receptor set was obtained from a woman aged 18 to 69 with a cervical HPV16 infection that either progressed to CIN3+ or cleared (not recorded which).

As to this clone: The read comes to an end 3 residues before the CDR3 does, leaving the germline J gene to fill in the end. The chain couples TRBV20-1 to TRBJ2-4; TRBD1 might be the D (5 bases). This CDR3 region has 13 residues. The V end lost 0 bases, the J end lost 7 bases, and 10 bases lay between the germline ends. The germline CDR1 and CDR2 sequences are DFQATT and SNEGSKA (reference sequence). The CDR3 DNA, read in part, is TGCAGTGCTAGAGATCCCGCAGGGAACATT. It codes for CSARDPAGNI. The full-length CDR3 reads as CSARDPAGNIQYF.

As for this clone: The read falls 3 residues short of the CDR3 end, and the missing part is taken from the germline J gene. The genes are TRBV29-1 and TRBJ1-2; tentative D call: TRBD1 (5 bases). Per germline, CDR1 SQVTM and CDR2 ANQGSEA. Trimming took 7 bases from V and 4 from J, leaving 10 bases between them. This CDR3 spans 11 amino acids. The covered CDR3 bases are TGCAGCGCCAGACAGTCCTATGGC. This sequence encodes CSARQSYG. The full CDR3 protein reads CSARQSYGYTF.

The sequenced CDR3 bases are TGTGCCAGCACTTTACAGGGTATCCATGGC. This gives the protein CASTLQGIHG. The entire CDR3 protein reads CASTLQGIHGYTF. This chain joins TRBV13 and TRBJ1-2; D perhaps matches TRBD1 (6 bases). The read terminates 3 residues ahead of where the CDR3 ends, so the germline J gene completes it. Germline CDR1 is PRHDT and CDR2 is FYEKMQ (reference sequence). This CDR3 contains 13 residues. V lost 7 bases and J 6 bases, leaving 15 bases between the germline ends.

Points on this clone: The CDR3 end lies 3 residues beyond the end of the read and is filled in from the germline J gene. The J gene is TRBJ2-6, the V gene TRBV6-1; D possibly corresponds to TRBD1 (5 bases). With 1 base removed from V and 0 bases from J, the gap between germline ends came to 16 bases. CDR1 is MNHNS and CDR2 is SASEGT in the germline V gene. This CDR3 has 19 residues. CDR3 region: CASSEVRQWSISGANVLTF. The sequenced part of the CDR3 DNA is TGTGCCAGCAGTGAAGTAAGACAGTGGTCCATCTCTGGGGCCAACGTC.

Notes on this clone: Read coverage stops 3 residues before the CDR3 terminus; the germline J gene supplies the remainder. V is TRBV19 and J is TRBJ2-3; the match to TRBD2 covers 7 bases. This CDR3 has 16 amino acids. Germline CDR1 is LNHDA and CDR2 is SQIVND (reference sequence). With 3 bases clipped from V and 1 base from J, the junction kept 7 bases outside the gene matches. The CDR3 region is CASSIGRRVRTDTQYF. The sequenced CDR3 bases are TGTGCCAGTAGTATCGGGAGGCGGGTTCGCACAGATACG.

Comments on this clone: Read coverage stops 3 residues before the CDR3 terminus; the germline J gene supplies the remainder. The rearrangement links TRBV27 to TRBJ2-7; D could derive from TRBD1 or TRBD2 (6 bases each). Germline-derived CDR1 and CDR2 are MNHEY and SMNVEV (reference sequence). The CDR3 contains 15 residues. V was trimmed by 5 bases and J by 1 base, leaving 15 bases between them. The DNA read from the CDR3 is TGTGCCAGCAGTATACAGGGAGGTAGGTCCTACGAG. As protein: CASSIQGGRSYE. In full, the CDR3 is CASSIQGGRSYEQYF.

As to this clone: The CDR3 end lies 3 residues beyond the end of the read and is filled in from the germline J gene. The chain combines TRBV2 with TRBJ2-1; D is uncertain. This CDR3 contains 16 residues. The V end was cut by 2 bases, the J end by 0 bases, with 11 bases between. CDR1 and CDR2 (germline): SNHLY, FYNNEI. CDR3 bases read: TGTGCCAGCAGTGAACTGGCAGTGAGCTCCTACAATGAG. It is translated as CASSELAVSSYNE. The entire CDR3 reads CASSELAVSSYNEQFF.

Points on this clone: The CDR3 extends 3 residues past the end of the read, so its final part is completed from the germline J gene. This chain links TRBV5-4 with TRBJ1-2, with 9 nucleotides matching TRBD1. The V gene end was trimmed by 1 base and the J gene end by 7 bases; junction bases not matched to a gene: 2. The germline CDR1 and CDR2 sequences are SGHNT and YYREEE (reference sequence). CDR3 length: 13 residues. The CDR3 DNA, read in part, is TGTGCCAGCAGCTTGACAGGGGGCTCTGGC. Residues: CASSLTGGSG. In full, the CDR3 is CASSLTGGSGYTF.

Notes on this clone: The read ends 3 residues early relative to the CDR3; the germline J gene fills the gap. J is TRBJ2-7 and V is TRBV10-3, with a weak D call TRBD1 (5 bases). V was trimmed by 3 bases and J by 4 bases, leaving 13 bases between them. This CDR3 region has 14 residues. Germline CDR1 and CDR2: ENHRY and SYGVKD. CDR3 sequence reads: CAISDGRRGYEQYF. The DNA read from the CDR3 is TGTGCCATCAGTGATGGTCGTAGGGGTTACGAG.

Points on this clone: With the read ending 3 residues before the CDR3 end, the germline J gene is used to fill in that end. The rearrangement uses TRBV19 and TRBJ1-1; TRBD1 matches 7 bases. Per germline, CDR1 LNHDA and CDR2 SQIVND (reference sequence). Trimming removed 9 bases from V and 0 bases from J; junction bases left unmatched: 7. This CDR3 spans 14 amino acids. The CDR3 region is CASQPTGMNTEAFF. The DNA read from the CDR3 is TGTGCCAGCCAACCGACAGGGATGAACACTGAA.

Points on this clone: From the germline J gene comes the end of the CDR3, since the read stops 3 residues before it. The chain combines TRBV7-3 with TRBJ2-1, with 9 bases identical to TRBD1. With 5 bases clipped from V and 2 bases from J, the junction kept 4 bases outside the gene matches. This CDR3 comprises 15 residues. Germline-derived CDR1 and CDR2 are SGHTA and FQGTGA. CDR3 protein: CASSRTGDTYNEQFF. Partial CDR3 DNA: TGTGCCAGCAGCCGGACAGGGGATACCTACAATGAG.

As regards this clone: Read sequence stops 3 residues before the CDR3 end, and the germline J gene provides the missing end. V gene TRBV5-1 combines with J gene TRBJ2-1; TRBD2 agrees at 13 bases. Unmatched junction bases numbered 3, after V lost 5 bases and J lost 4 bases. The length of the CDR3 is 15 residues. The germline V gene encodes CDR1 SGHRS and CDR2 YFSETQ. The CDR3 reads CASRLTSGGYNEQFF. CDR3 DNA (partial): TGCGCCAGCAGATTGACTAGCGGGGGGTACAATGAG.

In regard to this clone: The read stops 3 residues short of the end of the CDR3; the missing end is completed from the germline J gene. This chain links TRBV20-1 with TRBJ2-3; no reliable D call. CDR1 is DFQATT, CDR2 SNEGSKA, per germline (reference sequence). CDR3 length: 10 residues. V lost 8 bases and J lost 6, with 9 bases in between. The covered CDR3 bases are TGCAGTCCCAAAGGCGATACG. The encoded protein is CSPKGDT. The full-length CDR3 reads as CSPKGDTQYF.

With respect to this clone: Read data end 3 residues before the CDR3 end; the end is taken from the germline J gene. The gene calls are TRBV2 and TRBJ2-1; 10 bases are shared with TRBD2. CDR1 is SNHLY and CDR2 is FYNNEI in the germline V gene. Trimming cost V 11 bases and J 6 bases; bases outside gene matches: 7. The CDR3 has 13 residues. CDR3 bases read: TGTGCCTGCCAGCGGGAGGGCCCCAATGAG. This sequence encodes CACQREGPNE. The entire CDR3 protein is CACQREGPNEQFF.

A word on this clone: From the germline J gene comes the end of the CDR3, since the read stops 3 residues before it. This rearrangement joins TRBV29-1 to TRBJ2-7, with 12 bases identical to TRBD1. CDR1 and CDR2 from the germline V gene are SQVTM and ANQGSEA. The length of the CDR3 is 12 residues. The V and J ends lost 5 bases and 6 bases, in that order; junction bases with no gene match: 2. Partial CDR3 DNA: TGCAGCGTTTGGGACAGGGGGCTCGAG. Protein: CSVWDRGLE. In full, the CDR3 reads CSVWDRGLEQYF.

Notes on this clone: With the read ending 3 residues before the CDR3 end, the germline J gene is used to fill in that end. The chain joins TRBV12-3 or TRBV12-4 to TRBJ1-5; 7 bases are a match to TRBD1. The J segment lost 2 bases and the V segment lost 5 bases, leaving 6 bases of the junction unmatched. CDR3 length: 15 residues. The CDR3 is CASSTGEKGNQPQHF. The CDR3 DNA, read in part, is TGTGCCAGCAGTACAGGGGAAAAGGGCAATCAGCCC.

In the case of this clone: Read sequence stops 3 residues before the CDR3 end, and the germline J gene provides the missing end. The chain joins TRBV7-8 to TRBJ1-2; possible D gene TRBD1, 6 bases. Germline V CDR1 and CDR2: SGHVS, FQNEAQ. This CDR3 region has 14 residues. CDR3 region: CASSRRGTGTGYTF. The CDR3 bases that were read are TGTGCCAGCAGCCGACGGGGAACAGGGACCGGC.

The covered CDR3 bases are TGTGCCAGTAGTATTCGGGGATTAGAGACC. This codes for CASSIRGLET. The CDR3 in its entirety is CASSIRGLETQYF. V usage is TRBV19 and J usage is TRBJ2-5; a possible D gene is TRBD2 (5 bases). With the read ending 3 residues before the CDR3 end, the germline J gene is used to fill in that end. The CDR3 runs to 13 residues. Per germline, CDR1 LNHDA and CDR2 SQIVND (reference sequence). Trimming removed 3 bases from V and 4 bases from J, with 9 bases in between.

On this clone: Coverage ceases 3 residues before the CDR3 finishes, and the germline J gene fills in the end. The chain couples TRBV12-5 to TRBJ2-7; 10 positions match TRBD2. The CDR3 is 17 residues long. V shed 5 bases and J 0 bases; nucleotides not matched to a gene: 10. Germline V CDR1 and CDR2: LGHNT, FRNRAP. The sequenced CDR3 bases are TGTGCTAGTGGTCCCCTGTTGGGGACTAGCGACTCCTACGAG. It translates to CASGPLLGTSDSYE. The complete CDR3 protein is CASGPLLGTSDSYEQYF. The whole variable domain, filled in from reference TRBV12-5 and TRBJ2-7, reads DARVTQTPRHKVTEMGQEVTMRCQPILGHNTVFWYRQTMMQGLELLAYFRNRAPLDDSGMPKDRFSAEMPDATLATLKIQPSEPRDSAVYFCASGPLLGTSDSYEQYFGPGTRLTVT.

CDR3 amino acids: CASSWTGNIQYF. The CDR3 bases that were read are TGTGCCAGCAGTTGGACAGGAAACATT. This chain links TRBV7-9 with TRBJ2-4; 7 bases match TRBD1. Coverage ceases 3 residues before the CDR3 finishes, and the germline J gene fills in the end. This CDR3 contains 12 residues. Germline V CDR1 and CDR2: SEHNR, FQNEAQ (reference sequence). Trimming cost V 6 bases and J 6 bases; bases outside gene matches: 2.